Listed below are T cell receptor beta chains from one sample, sequenced in a study of blood T cells in healthy people across ages. TCRdb called the 5' RACE reads again in MiXCR, with one record for every CDR3 protein. Of 1.5 million to 2 million distinct CDR3 sequences in the sample, around half were seen once. Material for sequencing was blood. These receptors were taken from a woman in her thirties or forties in good health. CDR3s leave out the opening cysteine and the closing phenylalanine or tryptophan. Each record gives: CDR3 protein, clone size, V gene, J gene. Expanded clones are given a class, and other clones once, few, many or no size at all.

cdr3_aa: ASSQQRDYFTDTQY; clone_size: NA; v_call: TRBV7-2; j_call: TRBJ2-3
cdr3_aa: SALIPGLYEQY; clone_size: NA; v_call: TRBV20-1; j_call: NA
cdr3_aa: ASSQEYWLAGADTQY; clone_size: NA; v_call: TRBV4-2; j_call: TRBJ2-3
cdr3_aa: ASSYASGGGYGYT; clone_size: NA; v_call: TRBV6-5; j_call: TRBJ1-2
cdr3_aa: ASSQSGGVDYGYT; clone_size: NA; v_call: TRBV16; j_call: TRBJ1-2
cdr3_aa: ASSLWGPDEQF; clone_size: NA; v_call: TRBV7-2; j_call: TRBJ2-1
cdr3_aa: SAREISKPNDIQY; clone_size: NA; v_call: TRBV20-1; j_call: TRBJ2-4
cdr3_aa: SADDFQETQY; clone_size: few; v_call: TRBV20-1; j_call: TRBJ2-5
cdr3_aa: ASSLITDEAF; clone_size: NA; v_call: TRBV28; j_call: TRBJ1-1
cdr3_aa: ASGSGPRGYNEQF; clone_size: NA; v_call: TRBV5-5; j_call: TRBJ2-1
cdr3_aa: ASSHPLTNEKLF; clone_size: NA; v_call: TRBV5-4; j_call: TRBJ1-4
cdr3_aa: SARRLTDTQY; clone_size: few; v_call: TRBV20-1; j_call: TRBJ2-3
cdr3_aa: ASSIAVDEQF; clone_size: NA; v_call: TRBV5-5; j_call: TRBJ2-1
cdr3_aa: SVIPGQTDTQY; clone_size: NA; v_call: TRBV29-1; j_call: TRBJ2-3
cdr3_aa: ASSLIPGQETPYEQY; clone_size: NA; v_call: TRBV28; j_call: TRBJ2-7
cdr3_aa: ASSQRGGMIETQY; clone_size: NA; v_call: TRBV6-2/TRBV6-3; j_call: TRBJ2-5
cdr3_aa: ASSLDLRNQPQH; clone_size: NA; v_call: TRBV7-2; j_call: TRBJ1-5
cdr3_aa: SATREGETQY; clone_size: NA; v_call: TRBV20-1; j_call: TRBJ2-5
cdr3_aa: ASSLGPASEQY; clone_size: once; v_call: TRBV7-7; j_call: NA
cdr3_aa: ASSQARETTNEKLF; clone_size: NA; v_call: TRBV4-2; j_call: TRBJ1-4
cdr3_aa: ASSQERWRTDTQY; clone_size: NA; v_call: TRBV4-3; j_call: TRBJ2-3
cdr3_aa: ASSGEGLAFYNEQF; clone_size: few; v_call: TRBV7-2; j_call: TRBJ2-1
cdr3_aa: ASGTGYQPQH; clone_size: NA; v_call: TRBV25-1; j_call: TRBJ1-5
cdr3_aa: ASSRGDGGNQPQH; clone_size: NA; v_call: TRBV5-6; j_call: TRBJ1-5
cdr3_aa: ASTLGQVSTDTQY; clone_size: NA; v_call: TRBV7-2; j_call: TRBJ2-3
cdr3_aa: ASNAPRESSSGANVLT; clone_size: NA; v_call: TRBV6-2/TRBV6-3; j_call: TRBJ2-6
cdr3_aa: ASRYRDVTYEQY; clone_size: few; v_call: TRBV12-3/TRBV12-4; j_call: TRBJ2-7
cdr3_aa: ASSAVTGTGRNEQF; clone_size: NA; v_call: TRBV6-1; j_call: TRBJ2-1
cdr3_aa: ASSWIGLSSYEQY; clone_size: NA; v_call: TRBV27; j_call: TRBJ2-7
cdr3_aa: ASSVTSKGYGYT; clone_size: few; v_call: TRBV5-1; j_call: TRBJ1-2
cdr3_aa: ASSLGGSRMGDTQY; clone_size: few; v_call: TRBV7-7; j_call: TRBJ2-3
cdr3_aa: ASSLERGALQY; clone_size: NA; v_call: TRBV13; j_call: TRBJ2-7
cdr3_aa: ASSQQGGEKLF; clone_size: NA; v_call: TRBV3-1; j_call: TRBJ1-4
cdr3_aa: ASRRTTGGNEQF; clone_size: NA; v_call: TRBV28; j_call: TRBJ2-1
cdr3_aa: ASSQGQGLPQETQY; clone_size: few; v_call: TRBV14; j_call: TRBJ2-5
cdr3_aa: ASSLISRIGDSPLH; clone_size: NA; v_call: TRBV7-2; j_call: TRBJ1-6
cdr3_aa: ASSENLMKVSYEQY; clone_size: NA; v_call: TRBV6-1; j_call: NA
cdr3_aa: ASSPKRTGADTQY; clone_size: few; v_call: TRBV18; j_call: TRBJ2-3
cdr3_aa: ASSFSWGENSPLH; clone_size: NA; v_call: TRBV5-6; j_call: TRBJ1-6
cdr3_aa: ASSSRGAGIVLGTQY; clone_size: few; v_call: TRBV11-2; j_call: TRBJ2-3
cdr3_aa: ASSPFVVSNQPQH; clone_size: NA; v_call: TRBV4-1; j_call: TRBJ1-5
cdr3_aa: ASSPHVWVANGCT; clone_size: NA; v_call: TRBV11-2; j_call: TRBJ1-2
cdr3_aa: ASSELWQAESYEQY; clone_size: NA; v_call: TRBV25-1; j_call: TRBJ2-7